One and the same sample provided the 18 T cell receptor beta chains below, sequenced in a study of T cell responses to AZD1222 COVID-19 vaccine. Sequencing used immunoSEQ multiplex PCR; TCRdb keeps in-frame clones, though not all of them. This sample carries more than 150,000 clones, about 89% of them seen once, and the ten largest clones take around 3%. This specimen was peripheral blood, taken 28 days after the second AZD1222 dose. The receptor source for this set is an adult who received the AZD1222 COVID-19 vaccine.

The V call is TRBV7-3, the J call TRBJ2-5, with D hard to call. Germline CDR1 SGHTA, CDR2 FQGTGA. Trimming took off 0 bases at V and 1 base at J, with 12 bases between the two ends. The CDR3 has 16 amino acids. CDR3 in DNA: TGTGCCAGCAGCTTAACCTCTGCGTCCAGCCAAGAGACCCAGTACTTC. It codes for CASSLTSASSQETQYF.

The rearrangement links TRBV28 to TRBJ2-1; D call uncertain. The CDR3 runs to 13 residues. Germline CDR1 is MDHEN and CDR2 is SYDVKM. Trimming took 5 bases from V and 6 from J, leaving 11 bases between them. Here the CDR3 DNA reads TGTGCCAGCAGTCCCACCTCTGCCAATGAGCAGTTCTTC. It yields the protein CASSPTSANEQFF. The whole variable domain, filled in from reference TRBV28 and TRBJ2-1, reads DVKVTQSSRYLVKRTGEKVFLECVQDMDHENMFWYRQDPGLGLRLIYFSYDVKMKEKGDIPEGYSVSREKKERFSLILESASTNQTSMYLCASSPTSANEQFFGPGTRLTVL.

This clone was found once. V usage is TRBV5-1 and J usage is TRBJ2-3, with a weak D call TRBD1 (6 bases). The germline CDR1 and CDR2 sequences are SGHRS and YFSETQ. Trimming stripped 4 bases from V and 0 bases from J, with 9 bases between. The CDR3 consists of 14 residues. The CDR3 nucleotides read TGCGCCAGCAGCCGACAGGAGAGCACAGATACGCAGTATTTT. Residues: CASSRQESTDTQYF.

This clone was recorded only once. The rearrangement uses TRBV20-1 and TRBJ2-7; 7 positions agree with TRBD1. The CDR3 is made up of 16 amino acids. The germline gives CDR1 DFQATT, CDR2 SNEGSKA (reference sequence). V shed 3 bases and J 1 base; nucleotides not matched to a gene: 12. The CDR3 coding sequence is TGCAGTGCTAGTCCTCCCAAGGGACAGCATTCCTACGAGCAGTACTTC. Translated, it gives CSASPPKGQHSYEQYF.

DNA of the CDR3: TGTGCCAGCTCACCGAACAGGGGCCAAGAGACCCAGTACTTC. This sequence encodes CASSPNRGQETQYF. The V gene is TRBV18, the J gene TRBJ2-5; 7 bases align to TRBD1. The trim removed 3 bases at V and 1 base at J, leaving 2 bases unmatched. From germline, CDR1 is KGHSH and CDR2 LQKENI. The CDR3 is made up of 14 amino acids.

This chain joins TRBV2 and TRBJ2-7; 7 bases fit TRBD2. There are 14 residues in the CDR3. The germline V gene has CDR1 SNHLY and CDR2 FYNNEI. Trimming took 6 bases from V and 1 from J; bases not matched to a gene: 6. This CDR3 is CASRVAGVSYEQYF. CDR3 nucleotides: TGTGCCAGCAGGGTTGCGGGAGTGTCCTACGAGCAGTACTTC.

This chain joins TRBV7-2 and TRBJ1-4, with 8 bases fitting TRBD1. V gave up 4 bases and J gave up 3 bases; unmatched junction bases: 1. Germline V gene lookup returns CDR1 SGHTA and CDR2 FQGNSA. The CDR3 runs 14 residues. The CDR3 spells CASSYRGANEKLFF. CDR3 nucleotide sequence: TGTGCCAGCAGCTACAGGGGGGCTAATGAAAAACTGTTTTTT.

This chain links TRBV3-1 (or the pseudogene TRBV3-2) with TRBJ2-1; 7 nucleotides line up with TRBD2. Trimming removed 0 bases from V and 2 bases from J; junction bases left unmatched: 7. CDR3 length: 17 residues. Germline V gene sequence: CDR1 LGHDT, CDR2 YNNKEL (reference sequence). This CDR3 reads CASSQDLREGPYNEQFF. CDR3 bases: TGTGCCAGCAGCCAAGACTTGAGGGAGGGCCCCTACAATGAGCAGTTCTTC.

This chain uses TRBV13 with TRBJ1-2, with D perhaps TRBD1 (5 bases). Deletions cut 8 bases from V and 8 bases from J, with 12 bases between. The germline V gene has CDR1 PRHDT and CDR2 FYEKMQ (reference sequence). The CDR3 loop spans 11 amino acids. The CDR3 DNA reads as TGTGCCAGCCTGACTTGGGGGGGCTACACCTTC. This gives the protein CASLTWGGYTF.

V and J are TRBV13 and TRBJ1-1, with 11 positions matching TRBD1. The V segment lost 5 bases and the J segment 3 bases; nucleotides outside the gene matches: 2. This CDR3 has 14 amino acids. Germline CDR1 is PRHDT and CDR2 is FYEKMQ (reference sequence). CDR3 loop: CASSGTGGYTEAFF. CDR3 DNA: TGTGCCAGCAGCGGGACAGGGGGGTACACTGAAGCTTTCTTT.

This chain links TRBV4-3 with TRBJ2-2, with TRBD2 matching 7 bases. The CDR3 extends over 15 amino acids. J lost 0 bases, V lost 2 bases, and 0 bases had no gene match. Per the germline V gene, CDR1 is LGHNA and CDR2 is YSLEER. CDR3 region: CASSQSGANTGELFF. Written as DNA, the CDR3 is TGCGCCAGCAGCCAAAGCGGGGCGAACACCGGGGAGCTGTTTTTT.

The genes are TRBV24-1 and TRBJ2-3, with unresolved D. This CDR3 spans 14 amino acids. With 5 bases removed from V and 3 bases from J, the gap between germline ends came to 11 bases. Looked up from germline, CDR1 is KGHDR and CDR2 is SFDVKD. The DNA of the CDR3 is TGTGCCACCAGTGCGTGGCTGGGGACAGATACGCAGTATTTT. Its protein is CATSAWLGTDTQYF.

The chain's CDR3 is CATSRAAGGRTEAFF. In nucleotides, the CDR3 is TGTGCCACCAGCAGAGCGGCAGGGGGTCGCACTGAAGCTTTCTTT. The chain couples TRBV15 to TRBJ1-1; 7 bases map to TRBD1. This CDR3 contains 15 residues. Germline-derived CDR1 and CDR2 are LNHNV and YYDKDF (reference sequence). J gave up 4 bases and V 1 base, and 6 bases lay outside the gene matches. The full variable domain, in which reference TRBV15 and TRBJ1-1 provide the parts outside the CDR3, is DAMVIQNPRYQVTQFGKPVTLSCSQTLNHNVMYWYQQKSSQAPKLLFHYYDKDFNNEADTPDNFQSRRPNTSFCFLDIRSPGLGDTAMYLCATSRAAGGRTEAFFGQGTRLTVV.

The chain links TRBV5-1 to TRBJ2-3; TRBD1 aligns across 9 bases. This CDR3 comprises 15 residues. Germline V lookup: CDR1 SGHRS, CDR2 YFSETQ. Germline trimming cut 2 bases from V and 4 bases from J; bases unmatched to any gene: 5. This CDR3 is CASSFTGGRADTQYF. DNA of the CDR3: TGCGCCAGCAGCTTCACAGGGGGCCGGGCAGATACGCAGTATTTT.

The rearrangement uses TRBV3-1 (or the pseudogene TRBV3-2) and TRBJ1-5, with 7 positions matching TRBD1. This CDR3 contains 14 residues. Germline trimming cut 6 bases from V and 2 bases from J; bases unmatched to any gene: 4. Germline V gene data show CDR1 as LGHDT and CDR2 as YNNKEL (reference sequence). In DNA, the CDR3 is TGTGCCAGCAGTCTTGACAGGGGCAATCAGCCCCAGCATTTT. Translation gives CASSLDRGNQPQHF.

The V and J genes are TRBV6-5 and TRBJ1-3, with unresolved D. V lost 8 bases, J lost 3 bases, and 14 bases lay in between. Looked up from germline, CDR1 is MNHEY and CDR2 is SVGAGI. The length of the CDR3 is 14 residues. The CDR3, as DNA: TGTGCCAGCGAGAAGGGAGATATTGGAAACACCATATATTTT. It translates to CASEKGDIGNTIYF.

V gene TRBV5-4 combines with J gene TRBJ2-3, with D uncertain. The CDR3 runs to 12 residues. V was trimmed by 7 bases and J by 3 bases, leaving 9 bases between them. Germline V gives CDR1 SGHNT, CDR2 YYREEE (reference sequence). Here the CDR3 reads CASGQATDTQYF. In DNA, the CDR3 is TGTGCCAGCGGGCAGGCGACAGATACGCAGTATTTT.

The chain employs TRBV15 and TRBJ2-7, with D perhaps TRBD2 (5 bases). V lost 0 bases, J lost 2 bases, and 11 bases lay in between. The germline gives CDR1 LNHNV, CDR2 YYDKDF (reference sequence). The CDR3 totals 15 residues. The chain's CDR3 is CATSRDRIATYEQYF. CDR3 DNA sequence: TGTGCCACCAGCAGAGATAGAATAGCGACCTACGAGCAGTACTTC.